This T cell receptor beta chain originates from a study of blood T cell repertoires in COVID-19. Clones were read by immunoSEQ multiplex PCR, and TCRdb kept only the in-frame ones, dropping some. The table includes 250,000 to 300,000 clones, under 90% detected once. Germline lookup yields CDR1 SNHLY and CDR2 FYNNEI. The ends lost 6 bases at V and 3 bases at J; junction bases unmatched: 9. The CDR3 extends over 16 amino acids. This rearrangement joins TRBV2 to TRBJ2-2; 8 bases line up with TRBD1. Sequencing input: peripheral blood. The sequence derives from a man aged 45-60 years with acute or convalescent COVID-19. The CDR3 nucleotides read TGTGCCAGCAGACCCCTCAGGGGGCCGGACACCGGGGAGCTGTTTTTT. Translated, it gives CASRPLRGPDTGELFF.